Listed here are 10 T cell receptor beta chains from one sample, sequenced in a study of cytomegalovirus exposure and HLA in healthy donors. Primers: 60 Vbeta forward and 13 Jbeta reverse. TCRdb's table, derived via immunoSEQ multiplex PCR, lists solely in-frame clones and lacks some. The table includes 100,000 or so clones, around three quarters detected once. The sequenced sample was PBMCs. These receptor sequences come from a man between 35 and 55 years old in good health and CMV-seropositive.

The chain recombines TRBV2 with TRBJ2-7, with a tentative D call TRBD1 (6 bases). V lost 6 bases, J lost 0 bases, and 15 bases lay in between. This CDR3 is built from 15 residues. The V gene's germline CDR1 is SNHLY and CDR2 FYNNEI. The CDR3 here is CASSLQGLSSYEQYF. CDR3 bases: TGTGCCAGCAGCTTACAGGGCCTAAGCTCCTACGAGCAGTACTTC.

J is TRBJ2-1 and V is TRBV11-3; TRBD1 matches 7 bases. CDR1 is SGHNT, CDR2 YENEEA, per germline. The CDR3 extends over 13 amino acids. J gave up 6 bases and V 5 bases, and 4 bases lay outside the gene matches. The CDR3 DNA is TGTGCCAGCAGCACTGGGACAGCCAATGAGCAGTTCTTC. It codes for CASSTGTANEQFF. The full variable domain, its missing parts supplied by reference TRBV11-3 and TRBJ2-1, is EAGVVQSPRYKIIEKKQPVAFWCNPISGHNTLYWYLQNLGQGPELLIRYENEEAVDDSQLPKDRFSAERLKGVDSTLKIQPAELGDSAVYLCASSTGTANEQFFGPGTRLTVL.

This chain joins TRBV4-3 and TRBJ1-1; D uncertain. V was trimmed by 0 bases and J by 0 bases, leaving 14 bases between them. The CDR3 length is 17 residues. Germline values: CDR1 LGHNA, CDR2 YSLEER. This CDR3 reads CASSQDFTALMNTEAFF. CDR3 coding DNA: TGCGCCAGCAGCCAAGATTTTACAGCTCTCATGAACACTGAAGCTTTCTTT.

This clone was observed once. This chain connects TRBV9 to TRBJ2-5, with 14 positions matching TRBD2. J lost 5 bases, V lost 0 bases, and 3 bases had no gene match. The germline V gene encodes CDR1 SGDLS and CDR2 YYNGEE. The CDR3 spans 16 residues. The CDR3 spells CASSVGTSGGWETQYF. The CDR3 nucleotides are TGTGCCAGCAGCGTAGGGACTAGCGGGGGGTGGGAGACCCAGTACTTC.

The chain has TRBV14 and TRBJ1-2; no definite D call. The CDR3 is made up of 13 amino acids. Germline lookup yields CDR1 SGHDN and CDR2 FVKESK. V was cut by 4 bases and J by 4 bases, with 10 bases left in between. The CDR3 region is CASSPGQSYGYTF. CDR3 bases: TGTGCCAGCAGCCCAGGCCAAAGCTATGGCTACACCTTC.

This clone was seen more than once but under ten times. The chain is built from TRBV4-1 and TRBJ2-2; unclear D gene. The CDR3 is 16 amino acids. Between the trimmed V and J ends, which lost 2 bases and 0 bases, there was a span of 10 bases. Germline values: CDR1 MGHRA, CDR2 YSYEKL. The CDR3 sequence is CASSQQTGSNTGELFF. Written as DNA, the CDR3 is TGCGCCAGCAGCCAACAAACGGGTTCGAACACCGGGGAGCTGTTTTTT.

The CDR3 here is CASSNDREETQYF. The CDR3 bases are TGTGCCAGCAGCAACGACAGGGAAGAGACCCAGTACTTC. The rearrangement links TRBV11-1 to TRBJ2-5, with 7 bases that match TRBD1. J gave up 3 bases and V 5 bases, and 3 bases lay outside the gene matches. The germline CDR1 and CDR2 sequences are SGHAT and FQDESV (reference sequence). The CDR3 spans 13 residues.

This clone was observed once. The genes are TRBV2 and TRBJ2-7; weak D call: TRBD2 (5 bases). Between the trimmed V and J ends, which lost 4 bases and 6 bases, there was a span of 16 bases. The CDR3 is 14 amino acids. Germline CDR1 SNHLY, CDR2 FYNNEI. The CDR3 DNA reads TGTGCCAGCAGTGGTTTGACTAAAGCCCTCGAGCAGTACTTC. Encoded protein: CASSGLTKALEQYF.

This clone was observed a handful of times. V is TRBV15 and J is TRBJ1-2; 9 bases match TRBD1. With V trimmed by 0 bases and J by 7 bases, 15 bases remained unmatched. The germline gives CDR1 LNHNV, CDR2 YYDKDF (reference sequence). There are 18 residues in the CDR3. The CDR3 DNA reads TGTGCCACCAGCAGAGAGGTCTATCTGGGACAGGGAAGTCGTGGCTACACCTTC. This encodes CATSREVYLGQGSRGYTF.

Concerning this clone: A read error may account for a junction end that differs from germline. The rearrangement joins TRBV7-7 to TRBJ2-1; TRBD1 matches 12 bases. This CDR3 is built from 17 residues. CDR1 is SSHAT, CDR2 FNYEAQ, per germline (reference sequence). CDR3 loop: CASSPIAGQGAGDEQFF. The CDR3, as DNA: TGTGCTAGCAGCCCTATTGCGGGACAGGGGGCCGGGGATGAGCAGTTCTTC.